The 4 T cell receptor beta chains in this list originate from one sample, sequenced in a study of cytomegalovirus exposure and HLA in healthy donors. The PCR was carried out with 60 Vbeta primers and 13 Jbeta primers. Sequenced by immunoSEQ multiplex PCR; TCRdb stores in-frame clones only, minus some. The sample carries some 270,000 clones, about 80% recorded once. Material for sequencing was PBMCs. Receptors originate from a girl aged 2-10 years in good health and CMV-seronegative.

A few counts support this clone. V gene TRBV6-6 combines with J gene TRBJ2-3; 12 bases fit TRBD1. This CDR3 comprises 16 residues. Germline V gene lookup returns CDR1 MNHNY and CDR2 SVGAGI (reference sequence). The V and J ends lost 0 bases and 4 bases, in that order; junction bases with no gene match: 2. The CDR3 nucleotides are TGTGCCAGCAGTTACTCCGGGACAGGGGGCGCAGATACGCAGTATTTT. This encodes CASSYSGTGGADTQYF.

This clone is a singleton in its sample. The chain couples TRBV4-2 to TRBJ1-5; TRBD1 agrees at 9 bases. The CDR3 contains 16 residues. With 1 base clipped from V and 5 bases from J, the junction kept 6 bases outside the gene matches. Germline V gene data show CDR1 as LGHNA and CDR2 as YNFKEQ. The CDR3 here is CASSQVEGQGYQPQHF. CDR3 DNA: TGTGCCAGCAGCCAAGTCGAGGGACAGGGTTATCAGCCCCAGCATTTT.

The rearrangement uses TRBV9 and TRBJ2-7, with 10 bases that match TRBD1. The CDR3 covers 15 residues. Germline CDR1 SGDLS, CDR2 YYNGEE. The V and J ends lost 0 bases and 4 bases, in that order; junction bases with no gene match: 4. CDR3 region: CASSVGVGQGYEQYF. DNA of the CDR3: TGTGCCAGCAGCGTAGGGGTGGGACAGGGGTACGAGCAGTACTTC.

This clone was recorded a few times. The chain joins TRBV6-6 to TRBJ1-2, with 9 bases that match TRBD1. The V gene's germline CDR1 is MNHNY and CDR2 SVGAGI (reference sequence). The V gene end was trimmed by 7 bases and the J gene end by 2 bases; junction bases not matched to a gene: 11. This CDR3 contains 16 residues. CDR3 loop: CASTLIMTGGNYGYTF. The DNA of the CDR3 is TGTGCCAGCACCCTAATAATGACAGGGGGAAACTATGGCTACACCTTC.